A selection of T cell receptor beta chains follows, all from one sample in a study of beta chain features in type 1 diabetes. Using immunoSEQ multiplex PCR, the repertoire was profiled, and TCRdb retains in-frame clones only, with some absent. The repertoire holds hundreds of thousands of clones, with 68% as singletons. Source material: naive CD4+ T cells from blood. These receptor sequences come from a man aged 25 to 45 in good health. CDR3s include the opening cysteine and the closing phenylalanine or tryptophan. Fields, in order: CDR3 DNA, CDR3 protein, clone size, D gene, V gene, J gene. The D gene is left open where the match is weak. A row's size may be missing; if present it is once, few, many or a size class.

DNA: TGCAGCGCTAGCGGTACCTACAATGAGCAGTTCTTC
CDR3: CSASGTYNEQFF
size: NA
D: TRBD2
V: TRBV29-1
J: TRBJ2-1

DNA: TGTGCCAGCAGCGTTAGCGGGACTTCCTACGAGCAGTACTTC
CDR3: CASSVSGTSYEQYF
size: NA
D: TRBD2
V: TRBV9
J: TRBJ2-7

DNA: TGTGCCACCAGCAGAGACCCCCCCGGTACGCAGTATTTT
CDR3: CATSRDPPGTQYF
size: NA
D: NA
V: TRBV15
J: TRBJ2-3

DNA: TGTGCCAGCAGCCAGAGGGGGAGAGAGACCCAGTACTTC
CDR3: CASSQRGRETQYF
size: NA
D: NA
V: TRBV7-2
J: TRBJ2-5

DNA: TGTGCCAGCAGTTACAGGGTTAGTAGGGATGAGCAGTTCTTC
CDR3: CASSYRVSRDEQFF
size: NA
D: NA
V: TRBV2
J: TRBJ2-1

DNA: TGTGCCAGCAGTGAAGGGCCACTCAGTGAGCAGTTCTTC
CDR3: CASSEGPLSEQFF
size: NA
D: NA
V: TRBV2
J: TRBJ2-1

DNA: TGTGCCAGCAGCGGGGTAGCTGGGGCCAACGTCCTGACTTTC
CDR3: CASSGVAGANVLTF
size: NA
D: NA
V: TRBV9
J: TRBJ2-6

DNA: TGTGCCAGCAGTGTGGTCAGGGGGGCCGGCGAGCAGTACTTC
CDR3: CASSVVRGAGEQYF
size: NA
D: NA
V: TRBV2
J: TRBJ2-7

DNA: TGTGCCAGCAGTGCGGGGGGGAGCGGAGTGACCCAGCATTTT
CDR3: CASSAGGSGVTQHF
size: NA
D: NA
V: TRBV6-1
J: TRBJ1-5

DNA: TGCAGCGTTGACCGGTGGGGAGAACTGTTTTTT
CDR3: CSVDRWGELFF
size: NA
D: NA
V: TRBV29-1
J: TRBJ1-4

DNA: TGTGCCAGCAGCTCTTGGACACTAGCCAAAAACATTCAGTACTTC
CDR3: CASSSWTLAKNIQYF
size: NA
D: NA
V: TRBV11-2
J: TRBJ2-4

DNA: TGTGCCAGCAGCCCTCAGCGCGCGGGAGGTACAGATACGCAGTATTTT
CDR3: CASSPQRAGGTDTQYF
size: NA
D: TRBD2
V: TRBV28
J: TRBJ2-3

DNA: TGTGCCTGGCAACCGGGACAGTTAGATCAGCCCCAGCATTTT
CDR3: CAWQPGQLDQPQHF
size: NA
D: TRBD1
V: TRBV30
J: TRBJ1-5

DNA: TGCGCCAGCAGTCCAGCGGTTGGGGATGAGCAGTTCTTC
CDR3: CASSPAVGDEQFF
size: NA
D: NA
V: TRBV5-1
J: TRBJ2-1

DNA: TGCGCCAGCCGCGAGGAGGTTGGGGAGCAGTACTTC
CDR3: CASREEVGEQYF
size: few
D: NA
V: TRBV5-1
J: TRBJ2-7

DNA: TGTGCCAGCAGTTTATCCCTAGGGGGACCTTTCTACGAGCAGTACTTC
CDR3: CASSLSLGGPFYEQYF
size: NA
D: NA
V: TRBV28
J: TRBJ2-7

DNA: TGTGCCTGGAGTGAGAGGACTGAAGCTTTCTTT
CDR3: CAWSERTEAFF
size: NA
D: NA
V: TRBV30
J: TRBJ1-1

DNA: TGTGCCAGCGACCCGAGAAACACCGGGGAGCTGTTTTTT
CDR3: CASDPRNTGELFF
size: NA
D: NA
V: TRBV7-2
J: TRBJ2-2

DNA: TGTGCCAGCTCTAGACAGCTTACAGATACGCAGTATTTT
CDR3: CASSRQLTDTQYF
size: NA
D: NA
V: TRBV2
J: TRBJ2-3

DNA: TGCGCCAGCAGGGGCTCCTACGAGCAGTACTTC
CDR3: CASRGSYEQYF
size: NA
D: NA
V: TRBV5-1
J: TRBJ2-7

DNA: TGTGCCAGCAGTGATTCCGGACACAGCTGGGGAGGCTACACCTTC
CDR3: CASSDSGHSWGGYTF
size: NA
D: NA
V: TRBV25-1
J: TRBJ1-2

DNA: TGTGCCTGGAGTGTTTCGATTGGAAACACCATATATTTT
CDR3: CAWSVSIGNTIYF
size: NA
D: NA
V: TRBV30
J: TRBJ1-3

DNA: TGTGCCAGCAGTTCATCGACTAGCGGGAGACCCCTATACGAGCAGTACTTC
CDR3: CASSSSTSGRPLYEQYF
size: NA
D: TRBD2
V: TRBV28
J: TRBJ2-7

DNA: TGTGCCGGACAGGGGTTCTCCTACAATGAGCAGTTCTTC
CDR3: CAGQGFSYNEQFF
size: NA
D: TRBD1
V: TRBV30
J: TRBJ2-1

DNA: TGTGCCTGGAGTAGGGGATTCCAGGACGTGGAGCTGTTTTTT
CDR3: CAWSRGFQDVELFF
size: NA
D: NA
V: TRBV30
J: TRBJ2-2

DNA: TGTGCCAGCAGCATAGACAGGATCAATCAGCCCCAGCATTTT
CDR3: CASSIDRINQPQHF
size: NA
D: NA
V: TRBV7-2
J: TRBJ1-5

DNA: TGTGCCAGCAGTGGGTATCGAGTCGATATCGAGCAGTACTTC
CDR3: CASSGYRVDIEQYF
size: NA
D: NA
V: TRBV25-1
J: TRBJ2-7

DNA: TGTGCCTGGAGTGGCTCAGATATCAATCAGCCCCAGCATTTT
CDR3: CAWSGSDINQPQHF
size: NA
D: NA
V: TRBV30
J: TRBJ1-5

DNA: TGTGCCAGCAGTTTCCGACCTTCGGTGACGCAGTACTTC
CDR3: CASSFRPSVTQYF
size: few
D: NA
V: TRBV28
J: TRBJ2-7

DNA: TGTGCCTGGAAGACAAAAGGTGGACAGCCCCAGCATTTT
CDR3: CAWKTKGGQPQHF
size: NA
D: NA
V: TRBV30
J: TRBJ1-5

DNA: TGTGCCTGGAGTGGGAAACTAGCGGGAGTGTACGAGCAGTACTTC
CDR3: CAWSGKLAGVYEQYF
size: NA
D: TRBD2
V: TRBV30
J: TRBJ2-7

DNA: TGCAGCGTTGAGGGTACCTACGAGCAGTACTTC
CDR3: CSVEGTYEQYF
size: few
D: NA
V: TRBV29-1
J: TRBJ2-7

DNA: TGTGCCAGCAGCCCTATTTCCCTGGAGACCCAGTACTTC
CDR3: CASSPISLETQYF
size: once
D: NA
V: TRBV7-9
J: TRBJ2-5

DNA: TGCGCCAGCAGTCAATCCCTCAAGGCAAGAGAATCCGAAAACGGAAACAATGAGCAGTTCTTC
CDR3: CASSQSLKARESENGNNEQFF
size: NA
D: NA
V: TRBV23-1
J: TRBJ2-1

DNA: TGTGCCACCAGCAGAGATGTTACCCCGACAGTCCACGAGCAGTACTTC
CDR3: CATSRDVTPTVHEQYF
size: NA
D: NA
V: TRBV15
J: TRBJ2-7

DNA: TGCAGCGTGACAGGGGGCGTAATGAACACTGAAGCTTTCTTT
CDR3: CSVTGGVMNTEAFF
size: NA
D: TRBD1
V: TRBV29-1
J: TRBJ1-1

DNA: TGTGCCTGGAGTGTATTCGGGACGAGGGAGCAGTACTTC
CDR3: CAWSVFGTREQYF
size: few
D: NA
V: TRBV30
J: TRBJ2-7

DNA: TGTGCCAGCAGTGACGGCAGCTACCAAGAGACCCAGTACTTC
CDR3: CASSDGSYQETQYF
size: NA
D: NA
V: TRBV6-1
J: TRBJ2-5

DNA: TGTGCCTGGAGTTCCGGGGGCAATCAGCCCCAGCATTTT
CDR3: CAWSSGGNQPQHF
size: NA
D: NA
V: TRBV30
J: TRBJ1-5

DNA: TGTGCCTGGAGTGGTGGGGGTGAGACCCAGTACTTC
CDR3: CAWSGGGETQYF
size: NA
D: NA
V: TRBV30
J: TRBJ2-5